This TCR beta chain was recorded in a study of beta chain bispecific antibodies for T cell cancers. Overall study: Surviving healthy donor T cells from leukemia-line and bispecific antibody cocultures were TRBV-sequenced for family depletion. The leukemia lines expressed TRBV12-3 (Jurkat) and TRBV5-5 (HPB-ALL). Points from the study as a whole: The leukemia cells, rather than normal T cells, gave most of the targeted TRBV signal.

Clonotype quantities came from unique molecular identifier barcode counts. TCRdb itself ran the 5' RACE reads through MiXCR, one entry per CDR3 protein. The sample has roughly 15,000 distinct CDR3 sequences, 2.1% seen once. This clonotype was observed a few times. Antigen specificity is unknown. Blood mononuclear cells were expanded for 3 days using either OKT3 anti-CD3 antibody or CD3/CD28 beads. Cocultures held 5 x 10^4 or so normal T cells, 5 x 10^4 or so targets, and bispecific antibody. Deletions cut 2 bases from V and 0 bases from J, with 11 bases between. Germline V CDR1 and CDR2: GTSNPN, SVGIG (reference sequence). The CDR3 spans 16 residues.

The sequence was collected from a human donor in good health. Some clones in this sample may be carry-over from other donors' samples. What was sequenced was healthy donor T cells cultured with leukemia cells. The chain recombines TRBV30 with TRBJ1-6, with D tentatively TRBD1 (5 bases). The CDR3 is CAWSPGRSSYNSPLHF. CDR3 sequence (DNA): TGTGCCTGGAGTCCAGGGCGAAGCTCCTATAATTCACCCCTCCACTTT.